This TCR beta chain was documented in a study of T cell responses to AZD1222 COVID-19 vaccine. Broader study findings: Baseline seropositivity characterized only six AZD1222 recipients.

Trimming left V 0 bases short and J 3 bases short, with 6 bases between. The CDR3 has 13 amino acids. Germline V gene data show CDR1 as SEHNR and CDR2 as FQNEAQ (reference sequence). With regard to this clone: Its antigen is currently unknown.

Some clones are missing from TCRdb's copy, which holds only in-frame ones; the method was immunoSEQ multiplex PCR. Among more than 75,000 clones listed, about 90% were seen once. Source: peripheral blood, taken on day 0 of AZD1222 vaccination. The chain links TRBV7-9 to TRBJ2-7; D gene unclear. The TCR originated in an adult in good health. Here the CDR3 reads CASSLAPDYEQYF. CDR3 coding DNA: TGTGCCAGCAGCTTAGCACCAGACTACGAGCAGTACTTC.